A selection of T cell receptor beta chains follows, all from one sample in a study of shared clonotypes between healthy human individuals. The data were produced by immunoSEQ multiplex PCR, yet TCRdb's version contains in-frame clones alone and is incomplete. The data hold over 2 million clones, with roughly 94% observed a single time. Sequencing was done on a sample of naive CD8+ T cells sorted from blood. These receptors all come from a man aged 18 to 30 in good health. Both conserved end residues are part of each CDR3. D genes are given only for firm matches. A clone size is listed for some rows: how often the clone was seen (once, few, many), or a class if it is expanded.

abundance: NA
v_gene: TRBV5-1
j_gene: TRBJ2-7
d_gene: TRBD1
CDR3aa: CASSSLPGQDGYEQYF
CDR3nt: TGCGCCAGCAGCTCCCTGCCGGGACAGGATGGTTACGAGCAGTACTTC

abundance: NA
v_gene: TRBV28
j_gene: TRBJ2-5
d_gene: NA
CDR3aa: CASSFRETQYF
CDR3nt: TGTGCCAGCAGTTTTCGTGAGACCCAGTACTTC

abundance: once
v_gene: TRBV6-1
j_gene: TRBJ2-2
d_gene: NA
CDR3aa: CASRENTGELFF
CDR3nt: TGTGCCAGCCGAGAGAACACCGGGGAGCTGTTTTTT

abundance: few
v_gene: TRBV27
j_gene: TRBJ2-7
d_gene: TRBD2
CDR3aa: CASSFEREGRGEQYF
CDR3nt: TGTGCCAGCAGTTTTGAGCGGGAGGGCCGGGGCGAGCAGTACTTC

abundance: NA
v_gene: TRBV6-5
j_gene: TRBJ2-7
d_gene: NA
CDR3aa: CASSYSAGHLSYEQYF
CDR3nt: TGTGCCAGCAGTTACTCTGCAGGGCACCTCTCCTACGAGCAGTACTTC

abundance: NA
v_gene: TRBV6-6
j_gene: TRBJ2-7
d_gene: NA
CDR3aa: CASSYSRPGTAYEQYF
CDR3nt: TGTGCCAGCAGTTACTCTCGACCCGGAACAGCCTACGAGCAGTACTTC

abundance: NA
v_gene: TRBV9
j_gene: TRBJ2-5
d_gene: NA
CDR3aa: CASSVVPGNQETQYF
CDR3nt: TGTGCCAGCAGCGTAGTTCCAGGGAACCAAGAGACCCAGTACTTC

abundance: NA
v_gene: TRBV7-3
j_gene: TRBJ1-2
d_gene: NA
CDR3aa: CASSLQSGAGGYTF
CDR3nt: TGTGCCAGCAGCTTACAGTCAGGGGCGGGTGGCTACACCTTC

abundance: NA
v_gene: TRBV7-9
j_gene: TRBJ1-4
d_gene: TRBD1
CDR3aa: CASSSRDRATANEKLFF
CDR3nt: TGTGCCAGCAGCTCCCGGGACAGGGCCACGGCTAATGAAAAACTGTTTTTT

abundance: NA
v_gene: TRBV2
j_gene: TRBJ1-5
d_gene: TRBD1
CDR3aa: CASRQGNQPQHF
CDR3nt: TGTGCCAGCAGACAGGGGAATCAGCCCCAGCATTTT

abundance: NA
v_gene: TRBV11-2
j_gene: TRBJ2-3
d_gene: TRBD2
CDR3aa: CASSSRLAGGGDTQYF
CDR3nt: TGTGCCAGCAGCTCCAGACTAGCGGGAGGAGGGGATACGCAGTATTTT

abundance: NA
v_gene: TRBV4-3
j_gene: TRBJ2-3
d_gene: NA
CDR3aa: CASSMGAEGDTQYF
CDR3nt: TGCGCCAGCAGTATGGGCGCAGAAGGAGATACGCAGTATTTT

abundance: NA
v_gene: TRBV27
j_gene: TRBJ2-7
d_gene: TRBD2
CDR3aa: CASSLKSGGFYEQYF
CDR3nt: TGTGCCAGCAGTTTAAAAAGCGGGGGCTTTTACGAGCAGTACTTC

abundance: NA
v_gene: TRBV4-1
j_gene: TRBJ2-3
d_gene: NA
CDR3aa: CASSPRGDTQYF
CDR3nt: TGCGCCAGCAGCCCACGTGGAGATACGCAGTATTTT

abundance: once
v_gene: TRBV18
j_gene: TRBJ1-1
d_gene: NA
CDR3aa: CASSPVRGWDTEAFF
CDR3nt: TGTGCCAGCTCACCTGTTAGGGGATGGGACACTGAAGCTTTCTTT

abundance: NA
v_gene: TRBV4-1
j_gene: TRBJ2-7
d_gene: NA
CDR3aa: CASSQEGAGKGFYEQYF
CDR3nt: TGCGCCAGCAGCCAAGAGGGGGCAGGAAAGGGGTTTTACGAGCAGTACTTC

abundance: NA
v_gene: TRBV6-6
j_gene: TRBJ1-1
d_gene: NA
CDR3aa: CASSSDRNTEAFF
CDR3nt: TGTGCCAGCAGTTCTGACAGGAACACTGAAGCTTTCTTT

abundance: NA
v_gene: TRBV6-5
j_gene: TRBJ2-7
d_gene: NA
CDR3aa: CASSFALGYEQYF
CDR3nt: TGTGCCAGCAGTTTCGCGCTAGGTTACGAGCAGTACTTC

abundance: NA
v_gene: TRBV27
j_gene: TRBJ2-7
d_gene: NA
CDR3aa: CASSFGGLYEQYF
CDR3nt: TGTGCCAGCAGTTTTGGGGGACTCTACGAGCAGTACTTC

abundance: NA
v_gene: TRBV27
j_gene: TRBJ2-7
d_gene: TRBD2
CDR3aa: CASSGFREGYEQYF
CDR3nt: TGTGCCAGCAGTGGCTTTAGGGAGGGCTACGAGCAGTACTTC

abundance: NA
v_gene: TRBV9
j_gene: TRBJ2-7
d_gene: TRBD1
CDR3aa: CASSITGVWDEQYF
CDR3nt: TGTGCCAGCAGCATAACAGGGGTCTGGGACGAGCAGTACTTC

abundance: once
v_gene: TRBV4-3
j_gene: TRBJ2-3
d_gene: NA
CDR3aa: CASSQEMTRSKPYF
CDR3nt: TGCGCCAGCAGCCAAGAAATGACCCGAAGTAAGCCGTATTTT

abundance: NA
v_gene: TRBV7-9
j_gene: TRBJ1-2
d_gene: TRBD1
CDR3aa: CASRGQTNYGYTF
CDR3nt: TGTGCCAGCAGGGGACAGACAAACTATGGCTACACCTTC

abundance: NA
v_gene: TRBV19
j_gene: TRBJ2-5
d_gene: NA
CDR3aa: CASSTRRGETQYF
CDR3nt: TGTGCCAGTAGTACTCGAAGGGGAGAGACCCAGTACTTC

abundance: NA
v_gene: TRBV29-1
j_gene: TRBJ1-6
d_gene: NA
CDR3aa: CSVVGSPLHF
CDR3nt: TGCAGCGTTGTGGGTTCACCCCTCCACTTT

abundance: NA
v_gene: TRBV27
j_gene: TRBJ1-2
d_gene: TRBD1
CDR3aa: CASRTDRDFYHGYTF
CDR3nt: TGTGCCAGCAGAACAGACAGGGATTTTTATCATGGCTACACCTTC

abundance: NA
v_gene: TRBV10-1
j_gene: TRBJ2-7
d_gene: NA
CDR3aa: CASSEYPGTRYEQYF
CDR3nt: TGCGCCAGCAGTGAGTATCCGGGGACCCGTTACGAGCAGTACTTC

abundance: NA
v_gene: TRBV7-2
j_gene: TRBJ2-7
d_gene: NA
CDR3aa: CASSLVQGSYEQYF
CDR3nt: TGTGCCAGCAGCCTAGTACAGGGCTCCTACGAGCAGTACTTC

abundance: NA
v_gene: TRBV30
j_gene: TRBJ2-7
d_gene: NA
CDR3aa: CAFLDSPYEQYF
CDR3nt: TGTGCCTTCCTAGACAGCCCCTACGAGCAGTACTTC

abundance: NA
v_gene: TRBV6-1
j_gene: TRBJ2-2
d_gene: TRBD2
CDR3aa: CASRSGRNAGELFF
CDR3nt: TGTGCCAGCAGGAGCGGGAGAAACGCCGGGGAGCTGTTTTTT

abundance: NA
v_gene: TRBV30
j_gene: TRBJ1-3
d_gene: NA
CDR3aa: CAWNIGLSGNTIYF
CDR3nt: TGTGCCTGGAATATCGGCCTCTCTGGAAACACCATATATTTT

abundance: NA
v_gene: TRBV10-3
j_gene: TRBJ2-6
d_gene: NA
CDR3aa: CASSMGASSGANVLTF
CDR3nt: TGTGCCTCCTCGATGGGGGCTAGCTCTGGGGCCAACGTCCTGACTTTC